These 5 T cell receptor beta chains were all obtained from the same sample, sequenced in a study of control samples from healthy donors and cancer patients. Sequencing was performed with immunoSEQ multiplex PCR; in TCRdb, only in-frame clones are kept and a portion is missing. In the table there are some 150,000 clones, 85% to 95% of which are singletons. Sequenced input: blood. Receptors originate from a man aged 40-49 years in good health.

The chain has TRBV18 and TRBJ2-6, with 7 bases lining up with TRBD1. With 6 bases clipped from V and 4 bases from J, the junction kept 15 bases outside the gene matches. Germline V lookup: CDR1 KGHSH, CDR2 LQKENI. The CDR3 contains 18 residues. The CDR3 loop reads CASSPVKGGAFGANVLTF. The CDR3 bases are TGTGCCAGCTCGCCCGTGAAAGGGGGCGCGTTCGGGGCCAACGTCCTGACTTTC.

V and J are TRBV19 and TRBJ1-5; a possible D gene is TRBD1 (6 bases). CDR3 length: 15 amino acids. Germline V gene lookup returns CDR1 LNHDA and CDR2 SQIVND (reference sequence). Trimming stripped 3 bases from V and 3 bases from J, with 12 bases between. The CDR3 bases are TGTGCCAGTAGTATCGACAGGAATTTCAATCAGCCCCAGCATTTT. As protein: CASSIDRNFNQPQHF.

This clone has a single count. The rearrangement uses TRBV6-1 and TRBJ1-1; 7 nucleotides line up with TRBD1. The J segment lost 5 bases and the V segment lost 8 bases, leaving 11 bases of the junction unmatched. The CDR3 spans 14 residues. Germline CDR1 is MNHNS and CDR2 is SASEGT. CDR3 amino acids: CASGPDRVKTEAFF. As DNA, the CDR3 is TGTGCCAGCGGGCCAGACAGGGTAAAGACTGAAGCTTTCTTT.

The genes are TRBV5-8 and TRBJ1-4; 7 bases agree with TRBD1. Germline lookup yields CDR1 SGHTS and CDR2 YDEGEE. The junction had 7 bases not matched to a gene; V was cut back by 5 bases and J by 0 bases. The CDR3 covers 16 residues. CDR3 residues: CASRPGQTATNEKLFF. CDR3 DNA: TGTGCCAGCAGACCGGGACAGACTGCAACTAATGAAAAACTGTTTTTT.

This chain connects TRBV27 to TRBJ1-4; no firm D call. The CDR3 is 15 amino acids. The V gene's germline CDR1 is MNHEY and CDR2 SMNVEV (reference sequence). V shed 2 bases and J shed 5 bases, with 12 bases lying between them. CDR3 coding DNA: TGTGCCAGCAGTTTACTCGGGCATGTCAATGAAAAACTGTTTTTT. Protein product: CASSLLGHVNEKLFF.